These 17 T cell receptor beta chains share one sample of origin, sequenced in a study of T-cell reconstitution after alpha-beta-depleted transplantation in children. Preparation of the TCRbeta library used unique molecular identifiers. TCRdb called the PCR reads again in MiXCR, with one record for every CDR3 protein. This table has 98,000 or so distinct CDR3 sequences, around 6.4% appearing once. The sequences come from PBMCs, mostly from graft donor cells, collected 360 days after TCRalphabeta/CD19-depleted stem cell transplant. The receptors originated from a male patient between 2 and 10 years old who had a stem cell transplant for acute lymphoblastic leukemia, so the T cells may come from the graft donor.

This clonotype was seen ten or more times. The chain carries TRBV24-1 and TRBJ2-3; D tentatively reads TRBD1 or TRBD2 (6 bases each). Germline V lookup: CDR1 KGHDR, CDR2 SFDVKD. The CDR3 sequence is 15 residues long. V was cut by 4 bases and J by 2 bases, with 12 bases left in between. CDR3 residues: CATSDLGGHTDTQYF. In DNA form, the CDR3 reads TGTGCCACCAGTGACCTCGGGGGCCACACAGATACGCAGTATTTT.

This chain links TRBV20-1 with TRBJ2-1, with 13 bases fitting TRBD2. This CDR3 contains 16 residues. V was pared by 1 base and J by 9 bases, with 9 bases of the junction left unmatched. Germline CDR1 and CDR2: DFQATT and SNEGSKA (reference sequence). CDR3 region: CSARAWTSGRGGEQFF. In DNA form, the CDR3 reads TGCAGTGCTAGAGCCTGGACTAGCGGGAGAGGGGGTGAGCAGTTCTTC.

The table lists this clonotype with a few counts. The chain joins TRBV6-1 to TRBJ2-1; 10 nucleotides agree with TRBD2. The V and J ends lost 6 bases and 2 bases, in that order; junction bases with no gene match: 16. Germline CDR1 is MNHNS and CDR2 is SASEGT. The CDR3 is made up of 19 amino acids. The CDR3 sequence: CASRSGLAADRPAYNEQFF. CDR3 sequence (DNA): TGTGCCAGCAGGTCAGGACTAGCGGCCGACCGCCCCGCCTACAATGAGCAGTTCTTC.

The chain joins TRBV6-1 to TRBJ2-7; no definite D call. Germline CDR1 MNHNS, CDR2 SASEGT. V lost 2 bases to trimming and J lost 2 bases, with 10 bases between them. CDR3 length equals 14 residues. Here the CDR3 reads CASSERAYPYEQYF. DNA for the CDR3: TGTGCCAGCAGTGAAAGGGCTTACCCCTACGAGCAGTACTTC.

In its sample, this clonotype was seen many times. DNA of the CDR3: TGTGCCAGCAGCCTCCTTGAAGCGGCCACAGATACGCAGTATTTT. Its protein is CASSLLEAATDTQYF. The V gene is TRBV6-1, the J gene TRBJ2-3; D perhaps matches TRBD2 (5 bases). The CDR3 consists of 15 residues. Germline CDR1 MNHNS, CDR2 SASEGT. V was cut by 6 bases and J by 2 bases, with 15 bases left in between.

Many counts were recorded for this clonotype. The V gene is TRBV7-8, the J gene TRBJ2-7; D tentatively fits TRBD1 or TRBD2 (6 bases each). This CDR3 spans 14 amino acids. CDR1 and CDR2 (germline): SGHVS, FQNEAQ. V was shortened by 0 bases and J by 5 bases, with 11 bases between the two germline ends. The CDR3 nucleotides read TGTGCCAGCAGCTTAGCGCCGGGGGCCGACGAGCAGTACTTC. Translated, it gives CASSLAPGADEQYF.

This clonotype was picked up many times. This sequence joins TRBV28 and TRBJ1-5, with D unresolved. There are 14 residues in the CDR3. Germline-derived CDR1 and CDR2 are MDHEN and SYDVKM. The V gene lost 5 bases and the J gene lost 5 bases, with 13 bases spanning the gap. CDR3 DNA sequence: TGTGCCAGCAGTCACCGAGACCTTTATCAGCCCCAGCATTTT. As protein: CASSHRDLYQPQHF.

The chain links TRBV24-1 to TRBJ2-2; D is unclear. The germline V gene encodes CDR1 KGHDR and CDR2 SFDVKD. The CDR3 is made up of 17 amino acids. Trimming took 3 bases from V and 8 from J, leaving 21 bases between them. Here the CDR3 DNA reads TGTGCCACCAGTGATCCCGGACCGGTTAGAGGTCGGGGGGAGCTGTTTTTT. It is translated as CATSDPGPVRGRGELFF.

This clonotype was seen ten or more times. This chain links TRBV11-2 with TRBJ2-1; D call uncertain. The CDR3 length is 11 residues. CDR1 is SGHAT, CDR2 FQNNGV, per germline. V was trimmed by 4 bases and J by 5 bases, leaving 3 bases between them. CDR3: CASSWDNEQFF. DNA for the CDR3: TGTGCCAGCAGCTGGGACAATGAGCAGTTCTTC.

In its sample, this clonotype was seen many times. V is TRBV6-4 and J is TRBJ2-3; the D is unclear. Germline CDR1 MRHNA, CDR2 SNTAGT. Trimming stripped 0 bases from V and 5 bases from J, with 9 bases between. This CDR3 spans 14 amino acids. The CDR3 DNA reads as TGTGCCAGCAGTGACTCGGGCAGTTTAGATACGCAGTATTTT. Residues: CASSDSGSLDTQYF.

This chain links TRBV20-1 with TRBJ2-3; TRBD2 agrees at 11 bases. J gave up 6 bases and V 6 bases, and 11 bases lay outside the gene matches. This CDR3 contains 15 residues. CDR1 and CDR2 from the germline V gene are DFQATT and SNEGSKA (reference sequence). CDR3 sequence: CSAPELAGVFDTQYF. CDR3 sequence (DNA): TGCAGTGCCCCCGAACTAGCGGGAGTCTTTGATACGCAGTATTTT.

This clonotype was seen many times. The chain uses TRBV28 and TRBJ2-3; D is possibly TRBD1 or TRBD2 (5 bases each). V was pared by 3 bases and J by 2 bases, with 15 bases between. This CDR3 spans 16 amino acids. Germline V gene data show CDR1 as MDHEN and CDR2 as SYDVKM. CDR3 amino acids: CASSFQGGRVTDTQYF. As DNA, the CDR3 is TGTGCCAGCAGTTTCCAAGGAGGCAGGGTCACAGATACGCAGTATTTT. The full variable domain, completed using reference TRBV28 and TRBJ2-3, is DVKVTQSSRYLVKRTGEKVFLECVQDMDHENMFWYRQDPGLGLRLIYFSYDVKMKEKGDIPEGYSVSREKKERFSLILESASTNQTSMYLCASSFQGGRVTDTQYFGPGTRLTVL.

This clonotype was seen many times. The J gene is TRBJ1-1, the V gene TRBV12-5; D not certain. The CDR3 loop spans 14 amino acids. The V and J ends lost 5 bases and 0 bases respectively, with 10 bases between them. CDR1 LGHNT and CDR2 FRNRAP come from the germline V gene. For the CDR3, the DNA is TGTGCTAGTGGTCCCCCAGACCTGAACACTGAAGCTTTCTTT. Protein sequence: CASGPPDLNTEAFF. The complete variable domain, with remaining parts taken from reference TRBV12-5 and TRBJ1-1, reads DARVTQTPRHKVTEMGQEVTMRCQPILGHNTVFWYRQTMMQGLELLAYFRNRAPLDDSGMPKDRFSAEMPDATLATLKIQPSEPRDSAVYFCASGPPDLNTEAFFGQGTRLTVV.

Many counts were recorded for this clonotype. The rearrangement links TRBV28 to TRBJ2-1, with TRBD2 as a possible D gene (6 bases). Trimming cost V 5 bases and J 7 bases, with 21 bases left between them. The CDR3 spans 16 residues. Germline lookup yields CDR1 MDHEN and CDR2 SYDVKM. The CDR3 spells CASSPSEAGRENEQFF. In nucleotides, the CDR3 is TGTGCCAGCAGTCCCAGCGAGGCGGGGCGGGAAAATGAGCAGTTCTTC.

This clonotype has only a few counts. This chain links TRBV28 with TRBJ1-5; 12 bases are shared with TRBD1. Per germline, CDR1 MDHEN and CDR2 SYDVKM. The CDR3 runs 17 residues. V trimming: 1 base; J trimming: 3 bases; junction bases outside the gene matches: 4. In DNA form, the CDR3 reads TGTGCCAGCAGTTTATTCCGGGACAGGGGGCCCAATCAGCCCCAGCATTTT. It encodes CASSLFRDRGPNQPQHF.

This rearrangement joins TRBV7-9 to TRBJ2-7, with a possible D match to TRBD1 (6 bases). Germline V lookup: CDR1 SEHNR, CDR2 FQNEAQ (reference sequence). V was trimmed by 1 base and J by 2 bases, leaving 9 bases between them. The CDR3 is made up of 14 amino acids. CDR3 DNA sequence: TGTGCCAGCAGCTTAGAGGACAGCCCCTACGAGCAGTACTTC. It is translated as CASSLEDSPYEQYF.

A single count supports this clonotype. A much larger clonotype is one base distant, so this may be a read error. The chain links TRBV9 to TRBJ2-7; 9 nucleotides line up with TRBD1. Per the germline V gene, CDR1 is SGDLS and CDR2 is YYNGEE. The CDR3 extends over 14 amino acids. CDR3 DNA: TGTGCCAGCAGCGTAGTGGACAGGGGCTACGAGCAGAACTTC. Translated: CASSVVDRGYEQNF. The complete variable domain, with remaining parts taken from reference TRBV9 and TRBJ2-7, reads DSGVTQTPKHLITATGQRVTLRCSPRSGDLSVYWYQQSLDQGLQFLIQYYNGEERAKGNILERFSAQQFPDLHSELNLSSLELGDSALYFCASSVVDRGYEQNFGPGTRLTVT.